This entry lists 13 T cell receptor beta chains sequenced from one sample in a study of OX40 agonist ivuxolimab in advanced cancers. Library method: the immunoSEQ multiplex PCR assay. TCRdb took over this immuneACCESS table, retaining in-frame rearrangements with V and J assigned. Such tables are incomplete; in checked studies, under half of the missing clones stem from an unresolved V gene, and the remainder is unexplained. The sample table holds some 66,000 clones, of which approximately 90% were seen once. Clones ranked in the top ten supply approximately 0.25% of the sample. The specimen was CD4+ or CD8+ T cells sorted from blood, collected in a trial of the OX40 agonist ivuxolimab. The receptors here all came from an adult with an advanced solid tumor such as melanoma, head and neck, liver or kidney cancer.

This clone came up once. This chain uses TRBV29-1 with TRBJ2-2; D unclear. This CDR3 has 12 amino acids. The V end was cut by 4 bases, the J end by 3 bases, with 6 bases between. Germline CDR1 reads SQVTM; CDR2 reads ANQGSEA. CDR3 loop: CSVGLDTGELFF. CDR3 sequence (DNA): TGCAGCGTTGGTCTTGACACCGGGGAGCTGTTTTTT.

DNA for the CDR3: TGTGCCAGCAGCTCACGGACAGACACAGATACGCAGTATTTT. Amino acid sequence: CASSSRTDTDTQYF. The chain employs TRBV7-9 and TRBJ2-3; D possibly corresponds to TRBD1 (6 bases). V gave up 4 bases and J gave up 2 bases, with 10 bases separating them. The CDR3 extends over 14 amino acids. CDR1 is SEHNR and CDR2 is FQNEAQ in the germline V gene (reference sequence).

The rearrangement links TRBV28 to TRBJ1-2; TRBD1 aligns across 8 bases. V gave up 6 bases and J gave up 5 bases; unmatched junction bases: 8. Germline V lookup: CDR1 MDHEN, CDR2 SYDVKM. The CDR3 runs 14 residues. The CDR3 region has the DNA TGTGCCAGCAGGACTCCCAGGGGGCGGTATGGCTACACCTTC. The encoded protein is CASRTPRGRYGYTF.

CDR3 amino acids: CASSLAAGLQETQYF. The CDR3, as DNA: TGTGCCAGCAGCTTAGCCGCGGGCCTACAAGAGACCCAGTACTTC. V is TRBV7-8 and J is TRBJ2-5, with D possibly matching TRBD2 (5 bases). The germline CDR1 and CDR2 sequences are SGHVS and FQNEAQ. This CDR3 contains 15 residues. Deletions cut 0 bases from V and 2 bases from J, with 10 bases between.

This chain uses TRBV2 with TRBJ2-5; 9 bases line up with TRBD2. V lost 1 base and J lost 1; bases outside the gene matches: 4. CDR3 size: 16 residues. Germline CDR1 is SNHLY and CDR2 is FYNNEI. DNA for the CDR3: TGTGCCAGCAGTGAAGGGGGCGGGAGGGCCCAAGAGACCCAGTACTTC. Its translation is CASSEGGGRAQETQYF.

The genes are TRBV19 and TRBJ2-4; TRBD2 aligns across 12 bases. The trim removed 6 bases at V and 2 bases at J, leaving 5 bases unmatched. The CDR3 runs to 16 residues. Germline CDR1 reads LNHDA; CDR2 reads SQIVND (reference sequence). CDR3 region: CASSPTSGRSKNIQYF. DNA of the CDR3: TGTGCCAGTAGCCCGACTAGCGGGAGATCCAAAAACATTCAGTACTTC. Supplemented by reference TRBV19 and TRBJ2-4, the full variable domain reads DGGITQSPKYLFRKEGQNVTLSCEQNLNHDAMYWYRQDPGQGLRLIYYSQIVNDFQKGDIAEGYSVSREKKESFPLTVTSAQKNPTAFYLCASSPTSGRSKNIQYFGAGTRLSVL.

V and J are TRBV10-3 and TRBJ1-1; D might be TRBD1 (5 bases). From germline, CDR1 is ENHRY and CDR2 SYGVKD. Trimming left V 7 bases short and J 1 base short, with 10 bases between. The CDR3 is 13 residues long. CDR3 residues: CAITMTENTEAFF. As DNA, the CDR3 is TGTGCCATCACCATGACAGAGAACACTGAAGCTTTCTTT.

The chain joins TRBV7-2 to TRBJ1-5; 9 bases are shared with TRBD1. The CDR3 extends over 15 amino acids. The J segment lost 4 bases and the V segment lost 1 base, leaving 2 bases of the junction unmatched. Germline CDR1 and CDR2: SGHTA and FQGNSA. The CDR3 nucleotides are TGTGCCAGCAGCTTAGAGGGGACAGGGAATCAGCCCCAGCATTTT. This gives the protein CASSLEGTGNQPQHF.

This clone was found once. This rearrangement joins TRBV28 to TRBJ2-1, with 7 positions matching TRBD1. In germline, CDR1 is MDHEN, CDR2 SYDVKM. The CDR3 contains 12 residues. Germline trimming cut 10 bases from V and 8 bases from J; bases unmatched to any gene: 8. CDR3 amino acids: CATETGWYEQFF. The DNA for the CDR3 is TGTGCCACCGAGACAGGGTGGTATGAGCAGTTCTTC.

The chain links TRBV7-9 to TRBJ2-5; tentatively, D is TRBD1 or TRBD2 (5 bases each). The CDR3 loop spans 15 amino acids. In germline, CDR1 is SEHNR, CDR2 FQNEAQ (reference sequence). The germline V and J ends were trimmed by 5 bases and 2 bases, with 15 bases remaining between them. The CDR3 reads CASSRRGTDQETQYF. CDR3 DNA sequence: TGTGCCAGCAGCCGGAGAGGGACCGATCAAGAGACCCAGTACTTC.

The CDR3 region is CASRGGQGDQETQYF. The CDR3 DNA follows: TGCGCCAGCAGGGGCGGACAGGGCGACCAAGAGACCCAGTACTTC. This chain uses TRBV5-1 with TRBJ2-5, with 8 bases fitting TRBD1. The CDR3 totals 15 residues. CDR1 SGHRS and CDR2 YFSETQ come from the germline V gene. The V gene end was trimmed by 5 bases and the J gene end by 0 bases; junction bases not matched to a gene: 6.

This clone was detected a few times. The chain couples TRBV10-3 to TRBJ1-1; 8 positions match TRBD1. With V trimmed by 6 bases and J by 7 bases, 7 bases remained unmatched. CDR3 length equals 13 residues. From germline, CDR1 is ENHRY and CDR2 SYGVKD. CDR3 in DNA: TGTGCCATCAGAGAGGGACAGGTGGTTGAAGCTTTCTTT. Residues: CAIREGQVVEAFF.

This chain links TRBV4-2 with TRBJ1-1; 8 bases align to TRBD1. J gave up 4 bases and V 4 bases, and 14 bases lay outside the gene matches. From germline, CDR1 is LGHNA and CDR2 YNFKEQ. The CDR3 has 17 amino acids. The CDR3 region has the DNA TGTGCCAGCAGCCGCGGGACAGGCGGGGTGGGGATCACTGAAGCTTTCTTT. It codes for CASSRGTGGVGITEAFF.